The rows below give T cell receptor beta chains drawn from one sample of a study of shared clonotypes between healthy human individuals. The method was immunoSEQ multiplex PCR; TCRdb's version includes in-frame clones alone and lacks a portion of them. Of some 2,400,000 clones in the sample, more than 90% were seen once. Sequencing used naive CD4+ T cells sorted from blood. The receptor set was obtained from a man in his late teens or twenties in good health. The CDR3 runs from the conserved cysteine through the conserved F or W. A D gene is named only where the DNA matches it firmly. Not all rows give a size; the values are once, few, many and, for expanded clones, a class.

TRBJ2-5	TRBV5-1	TRBD2	NA	TGCGCCAGCAGCCCAAGACTAGCGGGGAAGCAAGAGACCCAGTACTTC	CASSPRLAGKQETQYF
TRBJ2-3	TRBV30	NA	NA	TGTGCCTGGACCGCCCGAAGCACAGATACGCAGTATTTT	CAWTARSTDTQYF
TRBJ2-1	TRBV6-1	TRBD2	NA	TGTGCCAGTATTCGGGAGGGCCTCAATGAGCAGTTCTTC	CASIREGLNEQFF
TRBJ1-2	TRBV7-9	NA	NA	TGTGCCAGCAGCTTAGGGGCACCGTTC	CASSLGAPF
TRBJ1-2	TRBV18	TRBD1	NA	TGTGCCAGCTCACCCGGACAGGGGGCGAGCTATGGCTACACCTTC	CASSPGQGASYGYTF
TRBJ2-1	TRBV9	NA	once	TGTGCCAGCAGCGTAGATGGGTTTTCCTACAATGAGCAGTTCTTC	CASSVDGFSYNEQFF
TRBJ2-3	TRBV9	TRBD2	NA	TGTGCCAGCAGCGTCGGCGGGAGGGCCAATCCCACAGATACGCAGTATTTT	CASSVGGRANPTDTQYF
TRBJ1-2	TRBV10-3	TRBD1	NA	TGTGCCATCATGCCAGGGGGAAACTATGGCTACACCTTC	CAIMPGGNYGYTF
TRBJ2-2	TRBV7-6	TRBD2	NA	TGTGCCAGCACCTTAAAGGGACTAGCGGGGTCCAACACCGGGGAGCTGTTTTTT	CASTLKGLAGSNTGELFF
TRBJ2-4	TRBV7-9	TRBD1	once	TGTGCCCTACAGGGACAGGGAAGCAAAAACATTCAGTACTTC	CALQGQGSKNIQYF
TRBJ2-3	TRBV10-1	TRBD2	NA	TGCGCCAGCAGTGAGTCGACTAGCGGGGGCACCACAGATACGCAGTATTTT	CASSESTSGGTTDTQYF
TRBJ1-5	TRBV9	NA	once	TGTGCCAGCGGTTGGGACGACAATCAGCCCCAGCATTTT	CASGWDDNQPQHF
TRBJ2-7	TRBV7-2	TRBD2	NA	TGTGCCAGCAGCTTAATTCCAGCGGGAGAAAACTCCTACGAGCAGTACTTC	CASSLIPAGENSYEQYF
TRBJ1-4	TRBV27	NA	NA	TGTGCCAGCAGTAGTTACCAGGGAGTTCCTAATGAAAAACTGTTTTTT	CASSSYQGVPNEKLFF